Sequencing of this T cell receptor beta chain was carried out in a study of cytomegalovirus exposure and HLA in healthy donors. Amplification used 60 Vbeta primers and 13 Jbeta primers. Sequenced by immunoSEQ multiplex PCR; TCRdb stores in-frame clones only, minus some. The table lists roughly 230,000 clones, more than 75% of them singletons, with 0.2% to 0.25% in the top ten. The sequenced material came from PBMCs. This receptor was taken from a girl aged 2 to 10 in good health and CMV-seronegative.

CDR3 sequence: CASSLEHYEQYF. CDR3 nucleotide sequence: TGTGCCAGCAGCTTAGAACACTACGAGCAGTACTTC. The gene calls are TRBV7-9 and TRBJ2-7; D uncertain. V was trimmed by 1 base and J by 3 bases, leaving 4 bases between them. Germline CDR1 and CDR2: SEHNR and FQNEAQ (reference sequence). The CDR3 has 12 residues.